The 6 T cell receptor beta chains below all came from one sample that was sequenced in a study of T-cell memory formation after mild COVID-19. TCRdb reprocessed the 5' RACE reads via MiXCR and lists one record per CDR3 protein. The data hold under 550,000 distinct CDR3 sequences, with 15% to 20% observed a single time. Sequenced sample: PBMCs or a T cell subset sorted from them (not recorded which). The receptor source for this set is an adult woman who had mild COVID-19 (a few samples of this study predate the infection). Cell type and time point are not known.

This clonotype was counted ten times or more. The chain uses TRBV5-4 and TRBJ2-7; 10 bases are a match to TRBD2. V trimming: 4 bases; J trimming: 2 bases; junction bases outside the gene matches: 6. Germline V gene data show CDR1 as SGHNT and CDR2 as YYREEE (reference sequence). This CDR3 has 15 residues. The CDR3 coding sequence is TGTGCCAGCAGCAATATTCTAGCGGGGGCCTACGAGCAGTACTTC. Residues: CASSNILAGAYEQYF.

This clonotype was seen a handful of times. The rearrangement uses TRBV7-2 and TRBJ2-5, with D unresolved. The length of the CDR3 is 13 residues. V was pared by 8 bases and J by 0 bases, with 10 bases between. Germline CDR1 is SGHTA and CDR2 is FQGNSA. CDR3 residues: CASARVYQETQYF. CDR3 in DNA: TGTGCCAGCGCACGGGTGTACCAAGAGACCCAGTACTTC.

This clonotype has a handful of counts. The chain recombines TRBV27 with TRBJ2-1; 14 bases map to TRBD2. The CDR3 has 18 residues. V dropped 8 bases and J dropped 2; count of bases not matched to a gene: 11. Germline values: CDR1 MNHEY, CDR2 SMNVEV (reference sequence). The CDR3 loop is CASGRLAGGSFTYNEQFF. The CDR3 DNA reads as TGTGCCAGCGGGAGACTAGCGGGGGGGTCTTTTACCTACAATGAGCAGTTCTTC.

This clonotype came up a few times. The chain is built from TRBV6-6 and TRBJ2-5, with D tentatively TRBD1 (5 bases). This CDR3 is 13 amino acids long. Between the trimmed V and J ends, which lost 4 bases and 9 bases, there was a span of 15 bases. Germline V lookup: CDR1 MNHNY, CDR2 SVGAGI (reference sequence). For the CDR3, the DNA is TGTGCCAGCAGTTCTAGTTCCGAAGGGGCCCAGTACTTC. This encodes CASSSSSEGAQYF.

There are a few counts of this clonotype. The chain combines TRBV11-2 with TRBJ1-6; D perhaps matches TRBD1 (5 bases). Germline assignment: CDR1 SGHAT and CDR2 FQNNGV. This CDR3 comprises 15 residues. The germline V and J ends were trimmed by 1 base and 2 bases, with 6 bases remaining between them. CDR3 residues: CASSLGGAYNSPLHF. The CDR3 region has the DNA TGTGCCAGCAGCTTAGGGGGCGCCTATAATTCACCCCTCCACTTT.

There are a few counts of this clonotype. This sequence joins TRBV23-1 and TRBJ2-1; 7 bases fit TRBD1. TRBV23-1 is flagged as an ORF with uncertain function. The ends lost 4 bases at V and 5 bases at J; junction bases unmatched: 11. The CDR3 consists of 16 residues. The CDR3 coding sequence is TGCGCCAGCAGTCTGAAGGTGACAGGGAGCCACAATGAGCAGTTCTTC. Protein product: CASSLKVTGSHNEQFF.